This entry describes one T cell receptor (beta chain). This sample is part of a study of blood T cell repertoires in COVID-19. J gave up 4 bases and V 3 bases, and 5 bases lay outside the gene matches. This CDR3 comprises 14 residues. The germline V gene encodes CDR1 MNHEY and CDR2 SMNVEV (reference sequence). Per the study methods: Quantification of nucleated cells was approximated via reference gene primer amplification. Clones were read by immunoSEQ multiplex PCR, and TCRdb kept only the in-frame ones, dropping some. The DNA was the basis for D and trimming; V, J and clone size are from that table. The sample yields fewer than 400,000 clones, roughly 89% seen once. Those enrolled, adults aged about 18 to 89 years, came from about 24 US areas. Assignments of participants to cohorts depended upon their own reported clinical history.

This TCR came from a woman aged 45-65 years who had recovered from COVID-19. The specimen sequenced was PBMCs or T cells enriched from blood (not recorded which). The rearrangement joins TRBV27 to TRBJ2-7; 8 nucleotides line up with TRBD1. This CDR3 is CASSLATGGYEQYF. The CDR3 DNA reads TGTGCCAGCAGTTTGGCTACAGGGGGATACGAGCAGTACTTC.